This note documents a single T cell receptor beta chain sequence. Sequenced patients had shown CD8+CD57+ cell expansion by flow cytometry. This entry comes from a study of CD8+CD57+ T cells in acquired aplastic anemia. Looking at the study overall: Mean yield of DNA from sorted CD4+ and CD8+ cells was 3 to 3.5 ug.

TCR beta VDJ and CDR3 profiling used genomic DNA as template. One entry per CDR3 protein, called by TCRdb with MiXCR from the reads. The data show a few hundred thousand distinct CDR3 sequences, roughly 53% seen once. The TCR originated in a human donor with aplastic anemia. Sequences were obtained from sorted CD4+, CD8+, or CD8+CD57+ T cells (not recorded which) from PBMCs.

For the CDR3, the DNA is TGCAGTGCTAGTAGTGCAGGGTTGGGGAACTCACCCCTCCACTTT. Translating it yields CSASSAGLGNSPLHF. The gene calls are TRBV20-1 and TRBJ1-6, with D possibly being TRBD1 (5 bases). Trimming shortened V by 3 bases and J by 10 bases, and 19 bases separated the two germline ends. This CDR3 has 15 residues. Per the germline V gene, CDR1 is DFQATT and CDR2 is SNEGSKA (reference sequence).